What follows are 14 T cell receptor beta chains derived from one specimen sequenced in a study of blood T cell repertoires in COVID-19. Assay: immunoSEQ multiplex PCR; the TCRdb copy retains only in-frame clones and omits some. The sample contains 190,000 or so clones, around nine tenths of which appear only once. The sequencing sample was made of peripheral blood. All receptors come from a woman aged 18-30 years who had recovered from COVID-19.

The chain carries TRBV28 and TRBJ2-7; no firm D call. Trimming left V 11 bases short and J 2 bases short, with 7 bases between. CDR3 length: 10 residues. CDR1 is MDHEN and CDR2 is SYDVKM in the germline V gene. CDR3 DNA: TGTGCCTGCGGAACCTACGAGCAGTACTTC. As protein: CACGTYEQYF.

The chain combines TRBV4-1 with TRBJ1-5, with unresolved D. Germline assignment: CDR1 MGHRA and CDR2 YSYEKL. The V and J ends lost 5 bases and 5 bases respectively, with 10 bases between them. The CDR3 covers 13 residues. The CDR3 DNA reads TGCGCCAGCAGCAACGACAACTATCAGCCCCAGCATTTT. Translated: CASSNDNYQPQHF.

V gene TRBV25-1 combines with J gene TRBJ2-5; D remains ambiguous. The CDR3 spans 11 residues. Germline assignment: CDR1 MGHDK and CDR2 SYGVNS. Trimming pared 6 bases from V and 4 bases from J, leaving 6 bases between. The CDR3 is CASSPGETQYF. The CDR3 nucleotides read TGTGCCAGCAGCCCGGGAGAGACCCAGTACTTC.

In this sample, this clone turned up once. The chain has TRBV4-3 and TRBJ2-4; D gene uncertain. CDR1 is LGHNA, CDR2 YSLEER, per germline. There are 16 residues in the CDR3. With 1 base removed from V and 0 bases from J, the gap between germline ends came to 10 bases. Here the CDR3 reads CASSQAFSVAKNIQYF. As DNA, the CDR3 is TGCGCCAGCAGCCAAGCATTCTCGGTAGCCAAAAACATTCAGTACTTC.

The genes are TRBV11-1 and TRBJ2-5, with D maybe TRBD1 (7 bases). CDR1 is SGHAT and CDR2 is FQDESV in the germline V gene (reference sequence). This CDR3 spans 15 amino acids. Between the trimmed V and J ends, which lost 1 base and 2 bases, there was a span of 11 bases. The CDR3 spells CASSLGRDRQETQYF. CDR3 DNA sequence: TGTGCCAGCAGCTTAGGGAGGGACAGACAAGAGACCCAGTACTTC.

The V call is TRBV7-2, the J call TRBJ1-5; 7 positions match TRBD1. Trimming at V came to 3 bases and at J to 1 base, leaving 3 bases not matched to a gene. The germline V gene encodes CDR1 SGHTA and CDR2 FQGNSA. The CDR3 is 15 amino acids. The CDR3 here is CASSLGQTSNQPQHF. The CDR3, as DNA: TGTGCCAGCAGCTTGGGACAGACGAGCAATCAGCCCCAGCATTTT.

The table lists this clone with a few counts. This rearrangement joins TRBV7-3 to TRBJ2-3, with D possibly being TRBD2 (5 bases). Trimming pared 0 bases from V and 10 bases from J, leaving 11 bases between. Germline V gene lookup returns CDR1 SGHTA and CDR2 FQGTGA. This CDR3 has 13 amino acids. Written as DNA, the CDR3 is TGTGCCAGCAGCTTAACTCGTCGGGAAGCGCAGTATTTT. Its protein product is CASSLTRREAQYF.

The chain combines TRBV6-4 with TRBJ2-7; D not certain. CDR1 and CDR2 from the germline V gene are MRHNA and SNTAGT. The CDR3 runs to 14 residues. Trimming pared 0 bases from V and 0 bases from J, leaving 6 bases between. The CDR3 is CASSDSRLSYEQYV. The CDR3 coding sequence is TGTGCCAGCAGTGACTCGAGACTCTCCTACGAGCAGTACGTC.

This chain connects TRBV14 to TRBJ1-4; D gene ambiguous. Germline V gene data show CDR1 as SGHDN and CDR2 as FVKESK. V was cut by 3 bases and J by 4 bases, with 12 bases left in between. CDR3 size: 15 residues. The CDR3 nucleotides are TGTGCCAGCAGCCAGCAAACGCGGTTTAATGAAAAACTGTTTTTT. This encodes CASSQQTRFNEKLFF. Full variable domain (outside the CDR3, taken from reference TRBV14 and TRBJ1-4): EAGVTQFPSHSVIEKGQTVTLRCDPISGHDNLYWYRRVMGKEIKFLLHFVKESKQDESGMPNNRFLAERTGGTYSTLKVQPAELEDSGVYFCASSQQTRFNEKLFFGSGTQLSVL.

J is TRBJ2-7 and V is TRBV11-2, with 7 bases lining up with TRBD2. CDR1 is SGHAT, CDR2 FQNNGV, per germline. This CDR3 has 16 amino acids. Trimming cost V 1 base and J 0 bases; bases outside gene matches: 6. The CDR3 here is CASSLGPSGYSYEQYV. The CDR3 coding sequence is TGTGCCAGCAGCTTAGGGCCTAGCGGTTACTCCTACGAGCAGTACGTC.

The chain joins TRBV19 to TRBJ2-5, with 9 positions matching TRBD1. With V trimmed by 7 bases and J by 1 base, 7 bases remained unmatched. Germline V gene sequence: CDR1 LNHDA, CDR2 SQIVND (reference sequence). This CDR3 spans 15 amino acids. CDR3 residues: CASTPGQGLQETQYF. The CDR3 DNA reads TGTGCCAGTACCCCGGGACAGGGTCTCCAAGAGACCCAGTACTTC.

About this clone: The same CDR3 also results from other DNA sequences found in this sample. This chain links TRBV7-3 with TRBJ2-3; maybe TRBD1 (6 bases). In germline, CDR1 is SGHTA, CDR2 FQGTGA. CDR3 length equals 15 residues. V shed 1 base and J shed 1 base, with 9 bases lying between them. The CDR3 DNA reads as TGTGCCAGCAGCTTAATGGCAGGGGGCACAGATACGCAGTATTTT. It specifies CASSLMAGGTDTQYF.

The chain carries TRBV12-3 or TRBV12-4 and TRBJ2-7, with a tentative D call TRBD1 (5 bases). The CDR3 length is 10 residues. V shed 9 bases and J shed 3 bases, with 6 bases lying between them. CDR3: CARTDYEQYF. The CDR3 DNA sequence: TGTGCCAGGACAGACTACGAGCAGTACTTC.

The chain is built from TRBV4-3 and TRBJ1-6, with D tentatively TRBD1 (6 bases). The CDR3 extends over 16 amino acids. Germline lookup yields CDR1 LGHNA and CDR2 YSLEER. Trimming removed 3 bases from V and 4 bases from J, with 13 bases in between. CDR3 protein: CASSQAEGGYNSPLHF. CDR3 sequence (DNA): TGCGCCAGCAGCCAGGCGGAGGGGGGGTATAATTCACCCCTCCACTTT.